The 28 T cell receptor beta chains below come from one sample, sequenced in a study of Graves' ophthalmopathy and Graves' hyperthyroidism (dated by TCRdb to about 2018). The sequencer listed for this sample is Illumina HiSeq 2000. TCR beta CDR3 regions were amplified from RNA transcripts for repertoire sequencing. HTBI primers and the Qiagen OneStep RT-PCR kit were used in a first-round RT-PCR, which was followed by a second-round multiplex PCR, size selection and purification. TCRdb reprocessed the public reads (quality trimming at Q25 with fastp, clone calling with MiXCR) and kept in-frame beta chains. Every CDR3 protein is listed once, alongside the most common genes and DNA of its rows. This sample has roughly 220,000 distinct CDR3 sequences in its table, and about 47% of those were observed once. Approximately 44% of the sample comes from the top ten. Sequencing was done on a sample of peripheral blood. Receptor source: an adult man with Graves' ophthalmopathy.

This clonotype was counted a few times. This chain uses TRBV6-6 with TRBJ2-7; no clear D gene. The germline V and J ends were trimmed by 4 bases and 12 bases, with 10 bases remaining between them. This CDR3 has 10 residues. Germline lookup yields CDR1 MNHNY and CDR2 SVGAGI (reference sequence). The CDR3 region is CASSSDRLYF. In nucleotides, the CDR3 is TGTGCCAGCAGTTCTGACCGCTTGTACTTC.

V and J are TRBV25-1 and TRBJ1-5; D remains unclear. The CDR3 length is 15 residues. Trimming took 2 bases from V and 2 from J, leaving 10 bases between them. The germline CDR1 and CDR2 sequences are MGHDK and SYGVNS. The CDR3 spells CASSERAWGNQPQHF. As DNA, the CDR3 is TGTGCCAGCAGTGAACGGGCGTGGGGCAATCAGCCCCAGCATTTT. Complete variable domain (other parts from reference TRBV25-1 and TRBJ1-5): EADIYQTPRYLVIGTGKKITLECSQTMGHDKMYWYQQDPGMELHLIHYSYGVNSTEKGDLSSESTVSRIRTEHFPLTLESARPSHTSQYLCASSERAWGNQPQHFGDGTRLSIL.

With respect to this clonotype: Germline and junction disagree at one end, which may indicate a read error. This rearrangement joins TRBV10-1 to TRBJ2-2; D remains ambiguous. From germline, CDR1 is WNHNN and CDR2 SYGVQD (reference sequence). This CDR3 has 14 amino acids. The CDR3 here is CASSEEANAGELFF. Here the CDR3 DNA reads TGCGCCAGCAGTGAGGAGGCGAACGCCGGGGAGCTGTTTTTT.

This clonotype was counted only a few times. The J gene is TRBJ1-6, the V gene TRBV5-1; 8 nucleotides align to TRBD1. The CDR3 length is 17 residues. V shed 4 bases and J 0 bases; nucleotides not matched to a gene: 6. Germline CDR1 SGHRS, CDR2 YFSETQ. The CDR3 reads CASSPGQGGSYNSPLHF. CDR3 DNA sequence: TGCGCCAGCAGCCCCGGACAGGGCGGCTCCTATAATTCACCCCTCCACTTT.

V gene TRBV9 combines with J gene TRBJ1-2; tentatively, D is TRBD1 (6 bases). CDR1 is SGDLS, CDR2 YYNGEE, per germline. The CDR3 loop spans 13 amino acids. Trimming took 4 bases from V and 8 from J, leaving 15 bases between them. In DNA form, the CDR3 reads TGTGCCAGCAGCCAACAGGGTAAACGGGGCTACACCTTC. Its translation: CASSQQGKRGYTF.

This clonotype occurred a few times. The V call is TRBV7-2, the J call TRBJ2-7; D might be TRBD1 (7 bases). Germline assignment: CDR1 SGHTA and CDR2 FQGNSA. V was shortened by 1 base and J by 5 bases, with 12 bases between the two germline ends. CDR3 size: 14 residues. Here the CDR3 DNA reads TGTGCCAGCAGCTTAGACAGGGGAGGTCACGAGCAGTACTTC. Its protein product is CASSLDRGGHEQYF.

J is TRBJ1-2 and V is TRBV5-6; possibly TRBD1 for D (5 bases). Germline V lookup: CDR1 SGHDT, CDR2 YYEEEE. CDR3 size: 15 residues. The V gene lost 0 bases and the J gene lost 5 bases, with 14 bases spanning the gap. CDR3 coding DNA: TGTGCCAGCAGCTTGGCCACGCAGGGTTCATATGGCTACACCTTC. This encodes CASSLATQGSYGYTF.

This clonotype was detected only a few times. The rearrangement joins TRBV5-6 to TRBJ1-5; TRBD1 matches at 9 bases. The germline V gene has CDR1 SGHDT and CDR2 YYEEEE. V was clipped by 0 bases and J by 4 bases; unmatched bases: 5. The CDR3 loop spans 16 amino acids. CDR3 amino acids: CASSLAGQGLNQPQHF. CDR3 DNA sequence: TGTGCCAGCAGCTTGGCCGGACAGGGGTTAAATCAGCCCCAGCATTTT. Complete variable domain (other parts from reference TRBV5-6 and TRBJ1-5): DAGVTQSPTHLIKTRGQQVTLRCSPKSGHDTVSWYQQALGQGPQFIFQYYEEEERQRGNFPDRFSGHQFPNYSSELNVNALLLGDSALYLCASSLAGQGLNQPQHFGDGTRLSIL.

The CDR3 loop is CASSLIGGTETQYF. In DNA form, the CDR3 reads TGCGCCAGCAGCTTGATAGGGGGTACAGAGACCCAGTACTTC. The V call is TRBV5-1, the J call TRBJ2-5; D may be TRBD1 (6 bases). CDR1 is SGHRS, CDR2 YFSETQ, per germline. Trimming stripped 1 base from V and 4 bases from J, with 11 bases between. The CDR3 runs to 14 residues.

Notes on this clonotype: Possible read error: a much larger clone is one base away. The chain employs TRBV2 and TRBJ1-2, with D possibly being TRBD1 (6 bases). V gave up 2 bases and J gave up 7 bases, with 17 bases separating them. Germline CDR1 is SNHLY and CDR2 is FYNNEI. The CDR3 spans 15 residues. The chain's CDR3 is CASSESGEDYPGYTF. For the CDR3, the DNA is TGTGCCAGCAGTGAATCAGGGGAAGACTATCCTGGCTACACCTTC.

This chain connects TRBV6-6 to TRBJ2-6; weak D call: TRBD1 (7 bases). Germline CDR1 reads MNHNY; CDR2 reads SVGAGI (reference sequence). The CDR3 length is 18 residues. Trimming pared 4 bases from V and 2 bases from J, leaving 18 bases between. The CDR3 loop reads CASSSLTGWEAGANVLTF. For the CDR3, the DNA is TGTGCCAGCAGTTCCTTGACAGGGTGGGAGGCTGGGGCCAACGTCCTGACTTTC.

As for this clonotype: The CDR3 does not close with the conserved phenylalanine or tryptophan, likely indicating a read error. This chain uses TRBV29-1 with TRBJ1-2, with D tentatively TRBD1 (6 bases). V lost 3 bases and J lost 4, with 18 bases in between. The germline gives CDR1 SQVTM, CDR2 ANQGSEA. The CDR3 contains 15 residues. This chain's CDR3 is CSVESSGGQGYGYTV. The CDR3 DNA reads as TGCAGCGTTGAGTCATCTGGGGGGCAGGGCTATGGCTACACCGTC.

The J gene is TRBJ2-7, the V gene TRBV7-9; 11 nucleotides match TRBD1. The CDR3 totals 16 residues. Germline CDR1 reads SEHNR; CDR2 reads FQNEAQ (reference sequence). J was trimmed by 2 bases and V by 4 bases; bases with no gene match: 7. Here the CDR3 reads CASSWTGGSRTYEQYF. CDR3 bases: TGTGCCAGCAGCTGGACAGGGGGCTCAAGGACCTACGAGCAGTACTTC.

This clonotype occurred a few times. Here the CDR3 reads CASSPTGTGAFYGYTF. The CDR3 DNA sequence: TGTGCCAGCAGCCCAACCGGGACAGGGGCTTTCTATGGCTACACCTTC. The chain links TRBV7-2 to TRBJ1-2; TRBD1 matches at 10 bases. V dropped 5 bases and J dropped 4; count of bases not matched to a gene: 10. The CDR3 is 16 amino acids. CDR1 is SGHTA, CDR2 FQGNSA, per germline.

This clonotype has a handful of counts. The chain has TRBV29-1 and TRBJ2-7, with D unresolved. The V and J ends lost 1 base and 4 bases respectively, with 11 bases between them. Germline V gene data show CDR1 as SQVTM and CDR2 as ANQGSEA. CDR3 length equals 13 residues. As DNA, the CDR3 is TGCAGCGTTGAAGGTGAGTCGGCATACGAGCAGTACTTC. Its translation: CSVEGESAYEQYF.

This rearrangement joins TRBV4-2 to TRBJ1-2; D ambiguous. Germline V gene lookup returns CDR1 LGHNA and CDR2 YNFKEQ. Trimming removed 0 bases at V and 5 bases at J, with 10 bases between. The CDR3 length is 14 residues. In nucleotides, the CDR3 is TGTGCCAGCAGCCAAGATCATGCGGGTTATGGCTACACCTTC. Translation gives CASSQDHAGYGYTF.

The CDR3: CASTPGGLYEQYF. The CDR3 DNA sequence: TGTGCCAGCACCCCGGGAGGGCTCTACGAGCAGTACTTC. The chain is built from TRBV28 and TRBJ2-7, with 8 bases aligning to TRBD2. Looked up from germline, CDR1 is MDHEN and CDR2 is SYDVKM. CDR3 size: 13 residues. With 7 bases clipped from V and 3 bases from J, the junction kept 5 bases outside the gene matches.

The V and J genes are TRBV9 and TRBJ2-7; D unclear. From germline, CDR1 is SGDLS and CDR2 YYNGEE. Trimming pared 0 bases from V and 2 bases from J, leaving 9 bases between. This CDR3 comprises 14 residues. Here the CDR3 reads CASSVDSFPYEQYF. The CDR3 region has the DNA TGTGCCAGCAGCGTAGACAGTTTTCCCTACGAGCAGTACTTC.

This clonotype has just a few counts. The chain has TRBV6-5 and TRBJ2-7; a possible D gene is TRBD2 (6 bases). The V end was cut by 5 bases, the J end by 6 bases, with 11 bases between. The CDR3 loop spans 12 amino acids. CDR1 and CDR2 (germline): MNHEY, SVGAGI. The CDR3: CASSARGFEQYF. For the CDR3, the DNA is TGTGCCAGCAGTGCGCGGGGTTTCGAGCAGTACTTC.

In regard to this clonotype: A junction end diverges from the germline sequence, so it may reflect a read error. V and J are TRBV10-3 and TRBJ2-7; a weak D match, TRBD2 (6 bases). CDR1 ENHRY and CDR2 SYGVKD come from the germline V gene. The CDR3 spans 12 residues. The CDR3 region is CASSDLAFEQYF. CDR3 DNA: TGTGCCAGCAGTGACCTAGCGTTCGAGCAGTACTTC.

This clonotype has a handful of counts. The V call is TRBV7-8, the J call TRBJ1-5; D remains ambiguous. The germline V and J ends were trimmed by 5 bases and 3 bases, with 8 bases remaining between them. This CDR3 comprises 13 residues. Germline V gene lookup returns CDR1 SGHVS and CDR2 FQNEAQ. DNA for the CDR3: TGTGCCAGCAGCGCTACAGTCAATCAGCCCCAGCATTTT. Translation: CASSATVNQPQHF. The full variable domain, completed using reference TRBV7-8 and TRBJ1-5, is GAGVSQSPRYKVAKRGQDVALRCDPISGHVSLFWYQQALGQGPEFLTYFQNEAQLDKSGLPSDRFFAERPEGSVSTLKIQRTQQEDSAVYLCASSATVNQPQHFGDGTRLSIL.

CDR3 protein: CATRGFEQYF. The CDR3 DNA reads as TGTGCCACTCGGGGATTCGAGCAGTACTTC. The rearrangement links TRBV2 to TRBJ2-7, with D possibly matching TRBD2 (5 bases). Trimming left V 10 bases short and J 6 bases short, with 10 bases between. CDR1 is SNHLY, CDR2 FYNNEI, per germline. The CDR3 runs 10 residues. The full variable domain, in which reference TRBV2 and TRBJ2-7 provide the parts outside the CDR3, is EPEVTQTPSHQVTQMGQEVILRCVPISNHLYFYWYRQILGQKVEFLVSFYNNEISEKSEIFDDQFSVERPDGSNFTLKIRSTKLEDSAMYFCATRGFEQYFGPGTRLTVT.

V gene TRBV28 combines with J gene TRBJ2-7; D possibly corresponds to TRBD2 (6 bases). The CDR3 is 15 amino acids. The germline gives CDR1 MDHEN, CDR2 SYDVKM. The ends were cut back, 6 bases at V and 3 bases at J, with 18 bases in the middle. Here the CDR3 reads CASRSSGPNVYEQYF. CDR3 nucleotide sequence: TGTGCCAGCAGGTCAAGCGGGCCCAACGTCTACGAGCAGTACTTC.

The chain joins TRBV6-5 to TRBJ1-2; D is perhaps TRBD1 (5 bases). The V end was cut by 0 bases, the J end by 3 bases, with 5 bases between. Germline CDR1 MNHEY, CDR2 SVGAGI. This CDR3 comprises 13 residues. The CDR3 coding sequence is TGTGCCAGCAGTTACTCGGGGGACTATGGCTACACCTTC. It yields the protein CASSYSGDYGYTF.

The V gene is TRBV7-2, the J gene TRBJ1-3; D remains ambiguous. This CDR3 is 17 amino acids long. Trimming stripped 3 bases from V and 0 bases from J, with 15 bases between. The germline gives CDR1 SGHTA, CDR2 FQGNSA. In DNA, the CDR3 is TGTGCCAGCAGCTTTCCCAGGACGAACAGCTCTGGAAACACCATATATTTT. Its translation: CASSFPRTNSSGNTIYF.

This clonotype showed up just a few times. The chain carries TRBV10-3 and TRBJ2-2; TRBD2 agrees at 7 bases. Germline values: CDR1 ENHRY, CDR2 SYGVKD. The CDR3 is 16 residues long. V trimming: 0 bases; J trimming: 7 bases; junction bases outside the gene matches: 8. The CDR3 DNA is TGTGCCATCAGTGAGTCGGGAGGGGACGTGTTCGGGGAGCTGTTTTTT. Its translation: CAISESGGDVFGELFF.

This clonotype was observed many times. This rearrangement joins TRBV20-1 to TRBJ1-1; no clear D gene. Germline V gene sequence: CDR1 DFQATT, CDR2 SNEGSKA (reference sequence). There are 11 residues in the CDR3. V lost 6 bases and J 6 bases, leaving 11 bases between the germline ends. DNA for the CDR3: TGCAGTGCCAGGACGGAGGCTGAAGCTTTCTTT. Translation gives CSARTEAEAFF.

CDR3: CASSQPQSYGYTF. DNA for the CDR3: TGTGCCAGCAGCCAACCGCAGAGCTATGGCTACACCTTC. The chain couples TRBV2 to TRBJ1-2; D not certain. From germline, CDR1 is SNHLY and CDR2 FYNNEI. The V gene lost 6 bases and the J gene lost 4 bases, with 12 bases spanning the gap. The CDR3 contains 13 residues.